Following are 4 T cell receptor beta chains from one sample sequenced in a study of cytomegalovirus exposure and HLA in healthy donors. The study ran its PCR with 60 Vbeta and 13 Jbeta primers. Profiling relied on immunoSEQ multiplex PCR, and the TCRdb table lists in-frame clones only, not all of them. The table records some 240,000 clones, 80% to 95% of them present only once. The sample comprised PBMCs. Receptor source: a girl aged 2-10 years in good health and CMV-seronegative.

This chain uses TRBV6-5 with TRBJ1-1; the match to TRBD1 covers 7 bases. Germline CDR1 MNHEY, CDR2 SVGAGI. V shed 6 bases and J 4 bases; nucleotides not matched to a gene: 5. The CDR3 spans 13 residues. CDR3 coding DNA: TGTGCCAGCAGGAACAGGGGAGGCACTGAAGCTTTCTTT. Translated: CASRNRGGTEAFF.

The chain employs TRBV5-1 and TRBJ2-5, with D possibly TRBD2 on 5 matching bases. The DNA end is more similar to TRBJ2-7, so the J call may be wrong. CDR1 is SGHRS and CDR2 is YFSETQ in the germline V gene. The CDR3 is 15 amino acids. CDR3 nucleotide sequence: TGCGCCAGCAGTTCCCTAGGCGTTGGGGAGAACGAGCAGTACTTC. Translating gives CASSSLGVGENEQYF.

This clone was detected only a few times. The V gene is TRBV13, the J gene TRBJ1-1, with 10 bases matching TRBD1. Trimming cost V 5 bases and J 5 bases; bases outside gene matches: 5. This CDR3 spans 14 amino acids. CDR1 PRHDT and CDR2 FYEKMQ come from the germline V gene (reference sequence). CDR3 region: CASSPRTGGTEAFF. The CDR3 DNA is TGTGCCAGCAGCCCCCGGACAGGGGGAACTGAAGCTTTCTTT.

The V gene is TRBV27, the J gene TRBJ2-7, with a weak D call TRBD2 (6 bases). V was trimmed by 2 bases and J by 5 bases, leaving 19 bases between them. This CDR3 has 16 amino acids. Germline loops: CDR1 MNHEY, CDR2 SMNVEV (reference sequence). The CDR3 sequence: CASSLTLSRRANEQYF. CDR3 DNA sequence: TGTGCCAGCAGTTTAACCCTCTCCAGGAGGGCAAACGAGCAGTACTTC.